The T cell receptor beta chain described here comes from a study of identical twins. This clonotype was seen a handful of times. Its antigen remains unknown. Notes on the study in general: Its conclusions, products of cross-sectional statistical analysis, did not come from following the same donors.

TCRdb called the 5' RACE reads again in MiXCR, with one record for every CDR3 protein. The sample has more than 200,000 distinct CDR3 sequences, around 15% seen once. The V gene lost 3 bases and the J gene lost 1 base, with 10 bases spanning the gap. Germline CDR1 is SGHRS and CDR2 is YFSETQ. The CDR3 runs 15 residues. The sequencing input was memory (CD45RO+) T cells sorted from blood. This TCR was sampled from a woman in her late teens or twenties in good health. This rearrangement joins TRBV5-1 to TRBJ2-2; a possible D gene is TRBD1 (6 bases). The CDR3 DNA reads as TGCGCCAGCAGCTGGAAGACAGGGAACACCGGGGAGCTGTTTTTT. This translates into CASSWKTGNTGELFF.